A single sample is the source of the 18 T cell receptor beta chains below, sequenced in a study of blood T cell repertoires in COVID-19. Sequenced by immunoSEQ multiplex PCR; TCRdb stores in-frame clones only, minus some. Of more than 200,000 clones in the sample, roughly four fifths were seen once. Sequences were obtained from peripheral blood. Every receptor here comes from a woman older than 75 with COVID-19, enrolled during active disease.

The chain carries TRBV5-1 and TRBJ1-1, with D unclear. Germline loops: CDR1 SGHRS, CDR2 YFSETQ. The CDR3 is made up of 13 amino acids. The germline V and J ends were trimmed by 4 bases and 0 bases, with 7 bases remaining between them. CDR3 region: CASSLTMNTEAFF. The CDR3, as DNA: TGCGCCAGCAGCCTTACAATGAACACTGAAGCTTTCTTT.

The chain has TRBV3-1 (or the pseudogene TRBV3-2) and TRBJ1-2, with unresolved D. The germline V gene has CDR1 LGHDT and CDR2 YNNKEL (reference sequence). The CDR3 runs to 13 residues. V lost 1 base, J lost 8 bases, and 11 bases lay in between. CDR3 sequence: CASSQGPARGYTF. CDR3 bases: TGTGCCAGCAGCCAAGGGCCCGCCCGCGGCTACACCTTC.

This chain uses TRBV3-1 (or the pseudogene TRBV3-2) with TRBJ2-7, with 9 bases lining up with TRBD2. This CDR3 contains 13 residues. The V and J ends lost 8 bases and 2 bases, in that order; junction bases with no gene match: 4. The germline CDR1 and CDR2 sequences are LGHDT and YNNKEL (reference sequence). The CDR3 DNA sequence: TGTGCCAGCGGGGGACTAGCTACCTACGAGCAGTACTTC. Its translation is CASGGLATYEQYF.

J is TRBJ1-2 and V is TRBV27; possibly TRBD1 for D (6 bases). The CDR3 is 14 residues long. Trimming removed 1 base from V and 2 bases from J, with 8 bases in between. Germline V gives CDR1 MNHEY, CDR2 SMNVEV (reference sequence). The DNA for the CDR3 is TGTGCCAGCAGTTTATTAGGACAGAACTATGGCTACACCTTC. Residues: CASSLLGQNYGYTF.

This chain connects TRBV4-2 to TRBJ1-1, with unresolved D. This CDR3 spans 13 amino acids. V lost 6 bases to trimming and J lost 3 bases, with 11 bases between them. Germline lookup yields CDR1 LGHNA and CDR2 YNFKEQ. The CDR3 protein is CASRGHGDTEAFF. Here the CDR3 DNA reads TGTGCCAGCAGGGGCCACGGGGACACTGAAGCTTTCTTT.

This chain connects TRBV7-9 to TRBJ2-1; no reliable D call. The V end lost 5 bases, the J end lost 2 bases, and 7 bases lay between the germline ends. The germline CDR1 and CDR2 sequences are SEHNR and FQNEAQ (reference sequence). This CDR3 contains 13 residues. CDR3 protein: CASSGNPYNEQFF. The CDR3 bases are TGTGCCAGCAGCGGCAATCCCTACAATGAGCAGTTCTTC.

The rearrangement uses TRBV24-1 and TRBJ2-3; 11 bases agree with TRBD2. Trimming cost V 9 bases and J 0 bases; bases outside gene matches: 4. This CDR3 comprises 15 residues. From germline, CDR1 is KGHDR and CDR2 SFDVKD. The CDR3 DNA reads TGTGCCACCTCCTCTAGCGGGGGGAGCACAGATACGCAGTATTTT. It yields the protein CATSSSGGSTDTQYF.

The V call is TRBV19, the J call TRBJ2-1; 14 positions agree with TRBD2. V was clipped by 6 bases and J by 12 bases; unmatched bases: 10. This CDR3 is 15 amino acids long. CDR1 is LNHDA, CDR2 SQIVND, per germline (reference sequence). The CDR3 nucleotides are TGTGCCAGTAGCCCGGGACTAGCGGGAGTTGTCGGGCAGTTCTTC. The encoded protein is CASSPGLAGVVGQFF.

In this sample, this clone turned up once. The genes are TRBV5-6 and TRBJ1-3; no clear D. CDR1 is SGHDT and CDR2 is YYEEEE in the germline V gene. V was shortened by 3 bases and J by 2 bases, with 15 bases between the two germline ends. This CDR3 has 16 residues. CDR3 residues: CASSSRRGGAGNTIYF. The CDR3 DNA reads TGTGCCAGCAGCTCCAGACGGGGTGGGGCTGGAAACACCATATATTTT.

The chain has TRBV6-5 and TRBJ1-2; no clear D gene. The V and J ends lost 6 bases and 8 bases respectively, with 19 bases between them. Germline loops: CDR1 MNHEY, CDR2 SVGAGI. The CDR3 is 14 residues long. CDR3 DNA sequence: TGTGCCAGCAGCGCCGGACCCCCGACTAGGGGCTACACCTTC. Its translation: CASSAGPPTRGYTF.

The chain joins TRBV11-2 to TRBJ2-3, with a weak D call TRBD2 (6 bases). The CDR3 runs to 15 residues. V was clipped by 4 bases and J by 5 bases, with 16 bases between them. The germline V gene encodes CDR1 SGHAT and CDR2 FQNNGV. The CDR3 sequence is CASSSGRDWGDTQYF. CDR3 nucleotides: TGTGCCAGCAGCTCAGGGCGGGATTGGGGAGATACGCAGTATTTT. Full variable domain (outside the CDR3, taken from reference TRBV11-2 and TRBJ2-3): EAGVAQSPRYKIIEKRQSVAFWCNPISGHATLYWYQQILGQGPKLLIQFQNNGVVDDSQLPKDRFSAERLKGVDSTLKIQPAKLEDSAVYLCASSSGRDWGDTQYFGPGTRLTVL.

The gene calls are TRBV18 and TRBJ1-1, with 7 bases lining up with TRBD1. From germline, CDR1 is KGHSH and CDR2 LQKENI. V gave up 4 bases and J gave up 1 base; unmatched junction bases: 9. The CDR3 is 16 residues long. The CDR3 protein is CASSREHRGTNTEAFF. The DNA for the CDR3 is TGTGCCAGCTCACGCGAACACAGGGGCACGAACACTGAAGCTTTCTTT.

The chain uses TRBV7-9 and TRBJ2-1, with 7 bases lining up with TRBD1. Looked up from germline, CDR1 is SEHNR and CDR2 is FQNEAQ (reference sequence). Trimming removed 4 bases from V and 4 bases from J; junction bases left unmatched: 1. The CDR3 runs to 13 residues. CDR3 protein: CASSSTGYNEQFF. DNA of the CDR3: TGTGCCAGCAGCTCGACAGGGTACAATGAGCAGTTCTTC.

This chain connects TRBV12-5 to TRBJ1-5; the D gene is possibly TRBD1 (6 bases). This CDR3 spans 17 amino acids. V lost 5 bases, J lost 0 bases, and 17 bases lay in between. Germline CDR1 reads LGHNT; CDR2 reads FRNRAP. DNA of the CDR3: TGTGCTAGTGGTACCGGGACAAAGACCTATAGCAATCAGCCCCAGCATTTT. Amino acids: CASGTGTKTYSNQPQHF. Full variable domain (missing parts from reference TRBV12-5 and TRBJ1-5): DARVTQTPRHKVTEMGQEVTMRCQPILGHNTVFWYRQTMMQGLELLAYFRNRAPLDDSGMPKDRFSAEMPDATLATLKIQPSEPRDSAVYFCASGTGTKTYSNQPQHFGDGTRLSIL.

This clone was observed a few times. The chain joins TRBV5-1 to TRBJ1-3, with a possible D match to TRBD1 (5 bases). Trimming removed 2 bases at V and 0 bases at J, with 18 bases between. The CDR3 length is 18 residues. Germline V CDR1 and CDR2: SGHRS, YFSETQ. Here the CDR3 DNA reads TGCGCCAGCAGCTTAGGGCCACAGGCCCCGGACTCTGGAAACACCATATATTTT. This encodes CASSLGPQAPDSGNTIYF. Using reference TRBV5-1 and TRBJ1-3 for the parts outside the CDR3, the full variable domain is KAGVTQTPRYLIKTRGQQVTLSCSPISGHRSVSWYQQTPGQGLQFLFEYFSETQRNKGNFPGRFSGRQFSNSRSEMNVSTLELGDSALYLCASSLGPQAPDSGNTIYFGEGSWLTVV.

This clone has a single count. The CDR3 DNA follows: TGTGCCAGCAGCCCAAAACAGGGTTTGAACACTGAAGCTTTCTTT. It encodes CASSPKQGLNTEAFF. The chain joins TRBV14 to TRBJ1-1; tentatively, D is TRBD1 (6 bases). The CDR3 extends over 15 amino acids. The germline CDR1 and CDR2 sequences are SGHDN and FVKESK. The ends were cut back, 4 bases at V and 0 bases at J, with 12 bases in the middle.

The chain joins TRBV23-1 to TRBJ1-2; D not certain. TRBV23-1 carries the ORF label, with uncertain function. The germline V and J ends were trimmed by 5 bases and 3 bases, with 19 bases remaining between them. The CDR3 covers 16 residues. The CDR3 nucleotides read TGCGCCAGCAGTAAGCCAGGAAATTACTTGGACTATGGCTACACCTTC. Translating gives CASSKPGNYLDYGYTF.

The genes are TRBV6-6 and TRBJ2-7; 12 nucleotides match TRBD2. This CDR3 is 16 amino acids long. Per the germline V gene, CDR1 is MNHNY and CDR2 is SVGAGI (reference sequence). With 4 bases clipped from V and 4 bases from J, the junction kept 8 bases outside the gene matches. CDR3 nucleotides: TGTGCCAGCAGTTTGATGACTAGCGGGAGTGGGTACGAGCAGTACTTC. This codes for CASSLMTSGSGYEQYF.